This entry lists 8 T cell receptor beta chains sequenced from one sample in a study of T-cell memory formation after mild COVID-19. TCRdb recomputed calls from the 5' RACE reads with MiXCR, one row per CDR3 protein. The repertoire includes 750 to 900 distinct CDR3 sequences, around 40% of them detected once, and about 10% sits in the top ten. The sequenced material came from PBMCs or a T cell subset sorted from them (not recorded which). The receptors were gathered from an adult who had mild COVID-19 (a few samples of this study predate the infection). Cell type and time point are not known.

By proportion, this clonotype is large. The V call is TRBV15, the J call TRBJ2-3, with TRBD1 as a possible D gene (7 bases). V was shortened by 8 bases and J by 2 bases, with 11 bases between the two germline ends. Germline assignment: CDR1 LNHNV and CDR2 YYDKDF (reference sequence). This CDR3 comprises 13 residues. This CDR3 is CATQGGDTDTQYF. CDR3 sequence (DNA): TGTGCCACCCAGGGGGGAGACACAGATACGCAGTATTTT.

CDR3 sequence reads: CSARVLADQMEQYF. The CDR3 DNA follows: TGCAGTGCTAGAGTTCTAGCGGACCAGATGGAGCAGTACTTC. The rearrangement links TRBV20-1 to TRBJ2-7, with 7 bases matching TRBD2. This CDR3 spans 14 amino acids. V was clipped by 1 base and J by 7 bases; unmatched bases: 10. CDR1 is DFQATT and CDR2 is SNEGSKA in the germline V gene (reference sequence).

The chain combines TRBV15 with TRBJ2-3; 12 bases align to TRBD1. This CDR3 region has 15 residues. CDR1 is LNHNV, CDR2 YYDKDF, per germline (reference sequence). After removal of 1 base from V and 8 bases from J, the junction contained 4 bases not matched to a gene. CDR3 loop: CATSRAGTGGSTQYF. In DNA, the CDR3 is TGTGCCACCAGCAGAGCCGGGACAGGGGGCTCTACGCAGTATTTT.

Within the sample, this clonotype is medium-sized. The chain couples TRBV7-9 to TRBJ2-1; D ambiguous. CDR3 size: 15 residues. Trimming shortened V by 5 bases and J by 6 bases, and 17 bases separated the two germline ends. In germline, CDR1 is SEHNR, CDR2 FQNEAQ (reference sequence). This chain's CDR3 is CASSPTTTATNEQFF. CDR3 DNA sequence: TGTGCCAGCAGCCCTACCACAACAGCTACCAATGAGCAGTTCTTC.

This clonotype qualifies as large (0.1 to 1%). The rearrangement links TRBV30 to TRBJ1-2, with D possibly matching TRBD1 (5 bases). Germline V gene lookup returns CDR1 GTSNPN and CDR2 SVGIG (reference sequence). The length of the CDR3 is 14 residues. CDR3: CALDHRDGGYGYTF. In nucleotides, the CDR3 is TGTGCGCTGGATCACCGGGACGGAGGCTATGGCTACACCTTC.

This sequence joins TRBV11-2 and TRBJ1-1; D unclear. From germline, CDR1 is SGHAT and CDR2 FQNNGV. This CDR3 region has 14 residues. Between the trimmed V and J ends, which lost 5 bases and 4 bases, there was a span of 14 bases. The CDR3 DNA reads as TGTGCCAGCAGCCCAGAATGGATGAGCACTGAAGCTTTCTTT. This translates into CASSPEWMSTEAFF.

This clonotype counts as medium-sized. The chain carries TRBV5-4 and TRBJ2-6; D is unresolved. This CDR3 is 16 amino acids long. Trimming left V 1 base short and J 0 bases short, with 8 bases between. From germline, CDR1 is SGHNT and CDR2 YYREEE (reference sequence). The CDR3, as DNA: TGTGCCAGCAGCTTGTGGTATACCTCTGGGGCCAACGTCCTGACTTTC. Amino acids: CASSLWYTSGANVLTF.

This sequence joins TRBV19 and TRBJ2-2; no clear D gene. Germline V lookup: CDR1 LNHDA, CDR2 SQIVND (reference sequence). Trimming took 10 bases from V and 6 from J, leaving 6 bases between them. This CDR3 is built from 10 residues. The CDR3 DNA reads as TGTGCCACCCGAGCCGGGGAGCTGTTTTTT. It yields the protein CATRAGELFF.